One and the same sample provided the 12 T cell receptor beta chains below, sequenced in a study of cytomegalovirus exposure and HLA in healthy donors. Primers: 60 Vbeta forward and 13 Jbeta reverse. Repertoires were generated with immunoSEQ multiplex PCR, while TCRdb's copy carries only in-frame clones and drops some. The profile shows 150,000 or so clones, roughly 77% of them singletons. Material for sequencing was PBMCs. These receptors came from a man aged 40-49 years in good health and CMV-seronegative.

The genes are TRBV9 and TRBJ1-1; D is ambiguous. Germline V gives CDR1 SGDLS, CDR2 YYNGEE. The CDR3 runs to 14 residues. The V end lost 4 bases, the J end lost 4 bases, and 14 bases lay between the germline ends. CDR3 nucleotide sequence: TGTGCCAGCAGCTCAGACCCGGGGAGCACTGAAGCTTTCTTT. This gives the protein CASSSDPGSTEAFF.

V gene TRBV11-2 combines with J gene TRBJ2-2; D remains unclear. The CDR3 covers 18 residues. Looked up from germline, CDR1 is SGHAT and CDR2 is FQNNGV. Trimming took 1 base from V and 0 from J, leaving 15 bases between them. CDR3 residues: CASSLGISSPSNTGELFF. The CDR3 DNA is TGTGCCAGCAGCTTAGGGATTAGCTCCCCCTCGAACACCGGGGAGCTGTTTTTT.

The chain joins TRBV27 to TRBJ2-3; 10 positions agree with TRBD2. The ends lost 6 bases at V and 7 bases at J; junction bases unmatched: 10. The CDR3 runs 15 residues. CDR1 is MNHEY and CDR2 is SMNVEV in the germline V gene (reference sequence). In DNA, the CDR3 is TGTGCCAGCAGACGTTCGAGCGGGGGGGCGAATACGCAGTATTTT. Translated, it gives CASRRSSGGANTQYF.

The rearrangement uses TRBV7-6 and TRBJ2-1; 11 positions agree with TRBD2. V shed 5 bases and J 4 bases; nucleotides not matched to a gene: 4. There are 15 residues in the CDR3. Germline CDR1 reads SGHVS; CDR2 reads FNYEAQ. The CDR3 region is CASSDLAGGYNEQFF. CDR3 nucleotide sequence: TGTGCCAGCAGCGACCTAGCGGGGGGTTACAATGAGCAGTTCTTC.

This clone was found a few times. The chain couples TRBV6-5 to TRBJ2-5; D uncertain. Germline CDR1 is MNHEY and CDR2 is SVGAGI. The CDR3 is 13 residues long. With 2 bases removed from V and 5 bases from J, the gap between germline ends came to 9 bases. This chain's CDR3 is CASSYRDMETQYF. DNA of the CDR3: TGTGCCAGCAGTTACAGAGACATGGAGACCCAGTACTTC.

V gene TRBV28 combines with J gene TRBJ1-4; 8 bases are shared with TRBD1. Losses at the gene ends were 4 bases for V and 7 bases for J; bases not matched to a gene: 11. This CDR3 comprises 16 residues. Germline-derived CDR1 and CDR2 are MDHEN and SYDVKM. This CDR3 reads CASSSRQGSRGEKLFF. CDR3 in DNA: TGTGCCAGCAGTTCACGACAGGGGAGTAGGGGTGAAAAACTGTTTTTT. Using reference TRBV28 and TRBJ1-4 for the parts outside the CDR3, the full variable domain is DVKVTQSSRYLVKRTGEKVFLECVQDMDHENMFWYRQDPGLGLRLIYFSYDVKMKEKGDIPEGYSVSREKKERFSLILESASTNQTSMYLCASSSRQGSRGEKLFFGSGTQLSVL.

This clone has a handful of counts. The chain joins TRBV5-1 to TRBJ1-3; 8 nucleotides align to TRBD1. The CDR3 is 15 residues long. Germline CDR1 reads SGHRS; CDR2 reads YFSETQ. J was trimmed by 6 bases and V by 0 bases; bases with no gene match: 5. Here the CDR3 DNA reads TGCGCCAGCAGCTTGGGGCCACAGGGGGAAAACACCATATATTTT. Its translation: CASSLGPQGENTIYF.

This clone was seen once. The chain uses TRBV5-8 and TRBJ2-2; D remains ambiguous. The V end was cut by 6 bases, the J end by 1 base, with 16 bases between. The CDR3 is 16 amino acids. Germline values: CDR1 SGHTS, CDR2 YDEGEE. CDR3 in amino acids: CASTRRKPLNTGELFF. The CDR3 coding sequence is TGTGCCAGCACCCGGCGGAAACCCTTGAACACCGGGGAGCTGTTTTTT.

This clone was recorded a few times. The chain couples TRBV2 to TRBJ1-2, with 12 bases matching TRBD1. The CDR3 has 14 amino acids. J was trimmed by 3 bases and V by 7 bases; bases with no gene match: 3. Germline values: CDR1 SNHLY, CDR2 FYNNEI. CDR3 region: CASKGQGAHYGYTF. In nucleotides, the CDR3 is TGTGCCAGCAAGGGACAGGGGGCTCACTATGGCTACACCTTC.

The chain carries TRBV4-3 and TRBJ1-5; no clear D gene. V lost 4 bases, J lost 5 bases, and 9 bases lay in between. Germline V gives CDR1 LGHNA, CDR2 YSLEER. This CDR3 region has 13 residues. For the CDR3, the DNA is TGCGCCAGCAGCCCAGACCCGGATCAGCCCCAGCATTTT. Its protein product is CASSPDPDQPQHF.

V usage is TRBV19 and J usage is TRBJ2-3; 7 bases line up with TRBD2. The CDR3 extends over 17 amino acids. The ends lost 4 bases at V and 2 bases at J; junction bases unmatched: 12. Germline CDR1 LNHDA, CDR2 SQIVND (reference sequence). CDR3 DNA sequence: TGTGCCAGTAGTAGGAGGCCTAGGGACTACTTCACAGATACGCAGTATTTT. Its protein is CASSRRPRDYFTDTQYF.

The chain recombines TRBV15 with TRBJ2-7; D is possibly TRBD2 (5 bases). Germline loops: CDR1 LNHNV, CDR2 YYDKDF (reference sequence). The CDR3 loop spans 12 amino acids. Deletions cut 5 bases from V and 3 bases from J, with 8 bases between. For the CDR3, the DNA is TGTGCCACCAGCCGGGATTACTACGAGCAGTACTTC. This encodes CATSRDYYEQYF.